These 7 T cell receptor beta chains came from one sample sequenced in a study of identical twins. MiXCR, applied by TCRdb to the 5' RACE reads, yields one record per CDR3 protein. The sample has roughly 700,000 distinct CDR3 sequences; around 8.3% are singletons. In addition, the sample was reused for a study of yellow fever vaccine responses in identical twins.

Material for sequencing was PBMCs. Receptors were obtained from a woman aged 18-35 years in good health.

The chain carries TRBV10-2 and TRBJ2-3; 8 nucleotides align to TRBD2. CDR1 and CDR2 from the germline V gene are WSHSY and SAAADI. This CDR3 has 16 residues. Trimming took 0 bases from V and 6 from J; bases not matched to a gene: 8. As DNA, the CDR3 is TGCGCCAGCAGTGAGTCGAGCGGACTAGCTCCTGATACGCAGTATTTT. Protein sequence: CASSESSGLAPDTQYF.

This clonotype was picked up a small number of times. The CDR3 loop is CASRGDRGSDTQYF. The CDR3 DNA reads as TGTGCCAGCAGGGGGGACAGGGGGTCCGATACGCAGTATTTT. The chain uses TRBV7-9 and TRBJ2-3, with TRBD1 matching over 11 bases. Germline V lookup: CDR1 SEHNR, CDR2 FQNEAQ (reference sequence). The CDR3 is 14 amino acids. The V segment lost 6 bases and the J segment 6 bases; nucleotides outside the gene matches: 5.

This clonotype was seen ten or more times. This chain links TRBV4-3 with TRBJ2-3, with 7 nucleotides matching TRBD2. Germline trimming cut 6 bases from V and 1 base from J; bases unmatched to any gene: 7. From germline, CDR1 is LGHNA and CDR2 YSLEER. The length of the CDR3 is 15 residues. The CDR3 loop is CASSRDYTRTDTQYF. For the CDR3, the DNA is TGCGCCAGCAGTCGGGACTACACCCGCACAGATACGCAGTATTTT.

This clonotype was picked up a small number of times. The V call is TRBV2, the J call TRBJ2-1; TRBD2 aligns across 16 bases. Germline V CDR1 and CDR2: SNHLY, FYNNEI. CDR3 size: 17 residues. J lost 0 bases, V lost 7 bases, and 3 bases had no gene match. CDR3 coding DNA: TGTGCCAGCACGGGACTAGCGGGGGGGTCCTCCTACAATGAGCAGTTCTTC. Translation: CASTGLAGGSSYNEQFF.

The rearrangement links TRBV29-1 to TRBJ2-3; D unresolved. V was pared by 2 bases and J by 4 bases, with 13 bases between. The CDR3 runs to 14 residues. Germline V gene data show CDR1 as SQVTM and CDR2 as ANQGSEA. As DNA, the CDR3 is TGCAGCGTTGAATCGGGCCAGTTAGCAGATACGCAGTATTTT. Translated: CSVESGQLADTQYF.

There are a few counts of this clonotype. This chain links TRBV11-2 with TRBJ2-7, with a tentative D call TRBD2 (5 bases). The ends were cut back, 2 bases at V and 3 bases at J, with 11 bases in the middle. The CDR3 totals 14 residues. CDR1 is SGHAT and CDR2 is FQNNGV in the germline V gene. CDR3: CASSLSLASYEQYF. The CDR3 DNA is TGTGCCAGCAGCTTATCGCTAGCTAGCTACGAGCAGTACTTC.

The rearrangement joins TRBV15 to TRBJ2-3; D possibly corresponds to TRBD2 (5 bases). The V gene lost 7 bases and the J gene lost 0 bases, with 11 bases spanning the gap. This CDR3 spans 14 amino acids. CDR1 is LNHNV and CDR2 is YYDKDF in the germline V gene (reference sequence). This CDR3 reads CATMGWTSTDTQYF. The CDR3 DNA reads TGTGCCACCATGGGCTGGACTAGCACAGATACGCAGTATTTT.